This TCR beta chain was sequenced during a study of blood T cell repertoires in COVID-19. Study background: Samples came from the United States, Italy and Spain, spanning acute and convalescent COVID-19.

This clone was found a few times. CDR3 length equals 13 residues. V was clipped by 3 bases and J by 3 bases; unmatched bases: 0. The germline V gene encodes CDR1 MNHEY and CDR2 SMNVEV (reference sequence). The method was immunoSEQ multiplex PCR; TCRdb's version includes in-frame clones alone and lacks a portion of them. The data hold 130,000 or so clones, with 70% to 80% observed a single time. The sample taken for sequencing was peripheral blood. The chain combines TRBV27 with TRBJ1-2, with 8 bases lining up with TRBD1. The clonotype comes from a human donor in a cohort sampled during active COVID-19. In DNA, the CDR3 is TGTGCCAGCAGTTTGACAGGGGACTATGGCTACACCTTC. Protein: CASSLTGDYGYTF.